The 11 T cell receptor beta chains below all came from one sample that was sequenced in a study of T cells after yellow fever vaccination. TCRdb analysed the 5' RACE reads with MiXCR anew, one entry per CDR3 protein. The data contain some 340,000 distinct CDR3 sequences, roughly a tenth of them singletons. Source: CD4+ T cells sorted from PBMCs, taken 45 days after the yellow fever booster vaccination. These receptors all stem from a man aged 18 to 29 who received the YFV17D yellow fever vaccine.

The chain employs TRBV2 and TRBJ1-1; D is undetermined. CDR1 is SNHLY, CDR2 FYNNEI, per germline. CDR3 size: 11 residues. Deletions cut 11 bases from V and 7 bases from J, with 14 bases between. The CDR3: CAPKAGVEAFF. The DNA of the CDR3 is TGTGCCCCCAAAGCCGGGGTTGAAGCTTTCTTT.

The sample holds a few counts of this clonotype. The chain is built from TRBV7-3 and TRBJ1-6; D is unclear. The germline V and J ends were trimmed by 8 bases and 7 bases, with 12 bases remaining between them. CDR1 is SGHTA and CDR2 is FQGTGA in the germline V gene. The CDR3 sequence is 13 residues long. CDR3 bases: TGTGCCAGCGCCTATCGAGGGAATTCACCCCTCCACTTT. Its protein is CASAYRGNSPLHF.

This clonotype was seen only a few times. The chain recombines TRBV18 with TRBJ2-5; 7 positions agree with TRBD1. V gave up 3 bases and J gave up 5 bases; unmatched junction bases: 6. Germline V CDR1 and CDR2: KGHSH, LQKENI. CDR3 length equals 14 residues. This CDR3 reads CASSPREQGETQYF. In DNA, the CDR3 is TGTGCCAGCTCACCCCGCGAACAGGGGGAGACCCAGTACTTC.

The chain is built from TRBV27 and TRBJ2-5; weak D call: TRBD1 (5 bases). The ends were cut back, 6 bases at V and 7 bases at J, with 18 bases in the middle. The CDR3 has 14 residues. Germline V lookup: CDR1 MNHEY, CDR2 SMNVEV (reference sequence). The CDR3 DNA follows: TGTGCCAGCAGCCAAAGTAGTGGGGCCCGGACCCAGTACTTC. Residues: CASSQSSGARTQYF.

The chain employs TRBV12-3 or TRBV12-4 and TRBJ1-1; no reliable D call. V lost 2 bases and J 0 bases, leaving 13 bases between the germline ends. The CDR3 runs to 16 residues. The CDR3 region is CASSLWTAPMNTEAFF. The CDR3, as DNA: TGTGCCAGCAGTTTATGGACGGCACCAATGAACACTGAAGCTTTCTTT.

The chain joins TRBV5-1 to TRBJ2-2; 8 bases are shared with TRBD1. Unmatched junction bases numbered 3, after V lost 4 bases and J lost 7 bases. The CDR3 contains 13 residues. Germline lookup yields CDR1 SGHRS and CDR2 YFSETQ. The CDR3 loop is CASSEQGDGELFF. For the CDR3, the DNA is TGCGCCAGCAGCGAACAGGGGGACGGGGAGCTGTTTTTT.

The chain combines TRBV19 with TRBJ1-5; the match to TRBD1 covers 9 bases. V was pared by 9 bases and J by 6 bases, with 9 bases of the junction left unmatched. The CDR3 runs 14 residues. From germline, CDR1 is LNHDA and CDR2 SQIVND (reference sequence). CDR3 coding DNA: TGTGCCAGCGCCGGGACAGGGTCAGGTCAGCCCCAGCATTTT. Protein: CASAGTGSGQPQHF.

This clonotype has more than one count but fewer than ten. The chain is built from TRBV5-1 and TRBJ2-3, with 7 bases aligning to TRBD1. Looked up from germline, CDR1 is SGHRS and CDR2 is YFSETQ. This CDR3 comprises 14 residues. V lost 3 bases to trimming and J lost 4 bases; unmatched junction nucleotides: 5. The CDR3 reads CASSWGQPSDTQYF. The CDR3 DNA sequence: TGCGCCAGCAGCTGGGGACAGCCATCAGATACGCAGTATTTT.

CDR3 DNA: TGCGCCAGCACCGGGACAGGGAACACCGGGGAGCTGTTTTTT. Translated: CASTGTGNTGELFF. The V gene is TRBV5-1, the J gene TRBJ2-2; 8 bases fit TRBD1. The CDR3 spans 14 residues. CDR1 and CDR2 (germline): SGHRS, YFSETQ. With V trimmed by 6 bases and J by 1 base, 2 bases remained unmatched.

This clonotype has just a few counts. The rearrangement uses TRBV20-1 and TRBJ2-7; D is unclear. This CDR3 is 12 amino acids long. Germline CDR1 and CDR2: DFQATT and SNEGSKA (reference sequence). The V end was cut by 2 bases, the J end by 4 bases, with 9 bases between. The CDR3 DNA reads TGCAGTGCTAGAAACAGTCCGTACGAGCAGTACGTC. Translating gives CSARNSPYEQYV.

Only a few counts were recorded for this clonotype. The CDR3 sequence is CSAPVQRLAGRDTQYF. The CDR3 DNA follows: TGCAGTGCTCCTGTTCAACGCCTAGCGGGGCGAGATACGCAGTATTTT. V and J are TRBV20-1 and TRBJ2-3; 9 positions agree with TRBD2. Looked up from germline, CDR1 is DFQATT and CDR2 is SNEGSKA (reference sequence). This CDR3 spans 16 amino acids. The V segment lost 5 bases and the J segment 5 bases; nucleotides outside the gene matches: 14.